This T cell receptor beta chain was recorded in a study of CD8+ T cells in alopecia areata. Study-level results: Besides other cells, scalp samples also yield sequences of resident alphabeta T cells from normal skin. TCR sharing was clearer in mice than between patients, perhaps partly owing to patient HLA diversity.

Trimming pared 11 bases from V and 6 bases from J, leaving 20 bases between. Germline assignment: CDR1 LGHNA and CDR2 YNFKEQ. The CDR3 covers 14 residues. Sequencing used cDNA as its template, made by extracting RNA and reverse transcribing it. Generated by immunoSEQ multiplex PCR, the TCRdb table keeps only in-frame clones and is missing some. The top ten hold approximately 18% of the sample, which has around 29,000 clones, 60% to 85% seen once. Concerning this clone: What it recognizes is unknown.

Lesional scalp punch biopsies and peripheral blood came from alopecia areata patients. The TCR originated in a human donor with alopecia areata. The rearrangement links TRBV4-2 to TRBJ2-1; possibly TRBD2 for D (5 bases). The specimen sequenced was NKG2D-low CD8+ T cells sorted from blood. The CDR3: CASGGRTDVNEQFF. The CDR3 DNA follows: TGTGCCTCCGGAGGTAGAACAGACGTCAATGAGCAGTTCTTC.